The present TCR beta chain was sequenced within a study of cytomegalovirus exposure and HLA in healthy donors. In the study overall: Unique TCRs numbering roughly 85 million, obtained from HLA-typed donors, made up an early data release.

Notes on the study in general: The authors excluded some V segments, including TRBV6-2 and TRBV6-3, as indistinguishable. The study put 150 to 200 TCR beta chains on its list as cytomegalovirus-associated.

With 60 Vbeta and 13 Jbeta primers, the PCR was carried out. This table comes from immunoSEQ multiplex PCR, and its TCRdb copy is limited to in-frame clones, with some not included. The sample lists 110,000 or so clones, 70% to 85% occurring once. As for this clone: Its antigen remains unknown.

Each donor's status was that of a healthy bone marrow donor. The CDR3 is 16 amino acids. Germline V lookup: CDR1 SGDLS, CDR2 YYNGEE. V lost 0 bases to trimming and J lost 2 bases; unmatched junction nucleotides: 6. The receptor comes from a woman aged 40 to 50 in good health and CMV-seropositive. The sequencing sample was made of PBMCs. The chain joins TRBV9 to TRBJ2-3, with 7 positions matching TRBD1. This chain's CDR3 is CASSVDRGQLTDTQYF. The CDR3 nucleotides read TGTGCCAGCAGCGTAGACAGGGGCCAGCTCACAGATACGCAGTATTTT.